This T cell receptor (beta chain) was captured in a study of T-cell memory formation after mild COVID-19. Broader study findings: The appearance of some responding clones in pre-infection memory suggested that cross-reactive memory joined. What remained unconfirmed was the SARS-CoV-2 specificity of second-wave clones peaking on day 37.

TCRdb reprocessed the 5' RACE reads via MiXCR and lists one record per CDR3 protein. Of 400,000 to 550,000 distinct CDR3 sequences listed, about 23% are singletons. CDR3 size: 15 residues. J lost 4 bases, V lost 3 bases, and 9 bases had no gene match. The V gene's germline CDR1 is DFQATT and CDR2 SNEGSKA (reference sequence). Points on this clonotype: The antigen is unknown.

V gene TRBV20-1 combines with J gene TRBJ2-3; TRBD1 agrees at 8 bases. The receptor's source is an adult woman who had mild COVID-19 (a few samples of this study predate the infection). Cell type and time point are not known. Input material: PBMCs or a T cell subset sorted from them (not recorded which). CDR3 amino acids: CSASSVQGASDTQYF. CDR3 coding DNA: TGCAGTGCTAGTTCCGTCCAGGGGGCGTCAGATACGCAGTATTTT.